The present TCR beta chain was sequenced within a study of CXCR3-negative and CXCR3-positive naive CD8 T cells (dated by TCRdb to between 2017 and 2020). Background for the entire study: Around 140 million TRB reads were obtained in total, roughly 1.5 +/- 0.3 million reads per library. For the TRBV-TRBJ cluster analysis, the naive subsets came from about five donors, while the memory cells came from 3 donors. Diversity and physicochemical repertoire analyses were performed on 11 donors pooled from two independent experiments. What the research found in general, with its limitations: Repertoire diversity was comparably high in both naive subsets but much lower in memory CD8+ T cells. Because CXCR3 expression was partially decreased after cryopreservation, freshly isolated PBMCs were used for most assays. Naive CXCR3-negative and CXCR3-positive cells from the same donor showed similar TRBV-TRBJ usage, whereas memory cells showed distinct patterns. TRB CDR3s from CXCR3-positive naive cells showed higher hydrophobicity (lower Kidera factor 4), lower energy, and higher strength and volume indices than CXCR3-negative naive cells. Because surface CD5, which is linked to self-reactivity in mice, was comparable between the naive subsets, TCR interaction strength was also inferred from the physicochemical properties of TRB CDR3s.

Instrument used: NextSeq 550. The Human TCR Profiling Kit (MiLaboratory) was used to make UMI-labeled 5' RACE TRB cDNA libraries. The full amount of extracted RNA was used for cDNA synthesis, and the full amount of resulting cDNA was used for PCR amplification. Libraries were prepared in parallel with an identical number of PCR cycles. As for the authors' bioinformatics: About 50,000 +/- 10,000 unique UMI-labeled TRB cDNA molecules per library were extracted with MIGEC and MiXCR, with at least two reads per UMI required. On average, each library contained approximately 40,000 +/- 10,000 functional in-frame TRB CDR3 nucleotide clonotypes without stop codons. Diversity metrics, including normalized Shannon-Wiener and Chao1, were computed in VDJtools after downsampling to 5000 UMI-labeled TRB molecules per sample. VDJtools was used to calculate clonotype-size-weighted physicochemical properties of the central five CDR3 residues, namely interaction energy, strength, volume and Kidera factor 4. The reads went through TCRdb reprocessing, and each CDR3 protein sequence gets one entry with no DNA. These V and J calls derive from TCRdb rather than the authors' analysis. The table kept for this sample lists approximately 100,000 distinct CDR3 sequences. 0.38% of the sample is taken by the ten largest.

Concerning this clonotype itself: Its target antigen remains unknown.

For each CD8+ T cell subset, flow sorting was done in triplicate, and roughly 310,000 cells per subset went directly into RLT lysis buffer. Naive CD8+ T cells were defined stringently as CD45RO-CCR7+CD27+CD95- to exclude memory contaminants. Peripheral blood mononuclear cells were isolated from buffy coats using standard density gradient centrifugation. A FACSAria III was used to flow-sort naive CD8+ T cells into CXCR3-negative and CXCR3-positive populations. An RNeasy Mini Kit was used to extract total RNA from the sorted cells. The germline V gene (reference sequence) provides CDR1 MNHEY and CDR2 SMNVEV. The CDR3 runs 13 amino acids, cysteine and phenylalanine included. The entry carries no DNA sequence.

Sequencing used naive CXCR3+ CD8+ T cells from blood. Explained via the paper, the cell subset or site label denotes: CD45RO-CCR7+CD27+CD95- naive CD8+ T cells expressing CXCR3 (TNR3+). In this chain, TRBV27 is recombined with TRBJ2-7. The source is a human donor in good health. Some clones in this sample may be carry-over from other donors' samples. For the CDR3, the sequence is CASSLSRSYEQYF.